The next 18 T cell receptor beta chains were all read from a single sample in a study of T cell repertoires in ileal Crohn's disease. Using immunoSEQ multiplex PCR, the repertoire was profiled, and TCRdb retains in-frame clones only, with some absent. Found here are some 11,000 clones, around three quarters of them singletons; the top ten hold 4.5% to 5.5%. The material sequenced was ileal tissue. All receptors come from an adult with Crohn's disease.

The rearrangement uses TRBV30 and TRBJ1-5; the D gene is possibly TRBD1 (5 bases). V was cut by 0 bases and J by 6 bases, with 12 bases left in between. The CDR3 runs to 14 residues. Germline V gene sequence: CDR1 GTSNPN, CDR2 SVGIG (reference sequence). As DNA, the CDR3 is TGTGCCTGGAGTGTATCTTCAAGGGGTCAGCCCCAGCATTTT. Amino acid sequence: CAWSVSSRGQPQHF.

This clone rates as medium-sized. The chain links TRBV7-9 to TRBJ1-3, with 11 bases aligning to TRBD1. V shed 5 bases and J 0 bases; nucleotides not matched to a gene: 12. Germline V gene data show CDR1 as SEHNR and CDR2 as FQNEAQ (reference sequence). The CDR3 covers 19 residues. The CDR3 sequence is CASSARTGGSVTSGNTIYF. Written as DNA, the CDR3 is TGTGCCAGCAGCGCCCGGACAGGGGGCAGCGTAACCTCTGGAAACACCATATATTTT.

The CDR3 loop reads CASSLSGTPFHEQYF. DNA for the CDR3: TGTGCCAGCAGCTTAAGCGGGACACCCTTTCACGAGCAGTACTTC. This chain uses TRBV7-2 with TRBJ2-7; the D gene is possibly TRBD2 (7 bases). CDR3 size: 15 residues. Germline lookup yields CDR1 SGHTA and CDR2 FQGNSA. The ends were cut back, 2 bases at V and 5 bases at J, with 16 bases in the middle.

The chain uses TRBV9 and TRBJ2-5, with 7 bases identical to TRBD2. Trimming took 4 bases from V and 1 from J; bases not matched to a gene: 13. Germline CDR1 reads SGDLS; CDR2 reads YYNGEE. CDR3 size: 17 residues. The DNA of the CDR3 is TGTGCCAGCAGCACCCTGGGGCGGGAGCGGGCCCAAGAGACCCAGTACTTC. It codes for CASSTLGRERAQETQYF.

The rearrangement joins TRBV6-1 to TRBJ2-3; 8 nucleotides line up with TRBD2. Trimming at V came to 2 bases and at J to 6 bases, leaving 4 bases not matched to a gene. CDR1 and CDR2 (germline): MNHNS, SASEGT. This CDR3 comprises 14 residues. CDR3 bases: TGTGCCAGCAGTGAAAGCGGGGGAGGCGATACGCAGTATTTT. Its protein product is CASSESGGGDTQYF.

CDR3 sequence (DNA): TGTGCCAGCAGCTCGGACAGGGTGAGGGAGCAGTACTTC. Residues: CASSSDRVREQYF. The V gene is TRBV6-5, the J gene TRBJ2-7; 8 bases agree with TRBD1. The germline CDR1 and CDR2 sequences are MNHEY and SVGAGI. J gave up 7 bases and V 6 bases, and 8 bases lay outside the gene matches. CDR3 length: 13 amino acids.

This clone was recorded only once. The chain combines TRBV4-2 with TRBJ2-5; TRBD1 might be the D (6 bases). V was trimmed by 0 bases and J by 3 bases, leaving 11 bases between them. CDR3 length: 15 amino acids. Looked up from germline, CDR1 is LGHNA and CDR2 is YNFKEQ. The CDR3 nucleotides read TGTGCCAGCAGCCAAGATGGGGCAGGGGAAGAGACCCAGTACTTC. This encodes CASSQDGAGEETQYF.

The rearrangement links TRBV30 to TRBJ2-7; 7 bases agree with TRBD1. Trimming took 2 bases from V and 3 from J; bases not matched to a gene: 4. Germline V gives CDR1 GTSNPN, CDR2 SVGIG (reference sequence). The CDR3 runs 13 residues. The CDR3 region is CAWSLRQGYEQYF. Written as DNA, the CDR3 is TGTGCCTGGAGTTTGAGACAGGGCTACGAGCAGTACTTC. The variable domain in full, with the rest retrieved from reference TRBV30 and TRBJ2-7, is SQTIHQWPATLVQPVGSPLSLECTVEGTSNPNLYWYRQAAGRGLQLLFYSVGIGQISSEVPQNLSASRPQDRQFILSSKKLLLSDSGFYLCAWSLRQGYEQYFGPGTRLTVT.

V usage is TRBV27 and J usage is TRBJ1-6, with 9 bases lining up with TRBD1. V lost 6 bases and J lost 7; bases outside the gene matches: 10. Germline V CDR1 and CDR2: MNHEY, SMNVEV (reference sequence). This CDR3 region has 16 residues. Here the CDR3 DNA reads TGTGCCAGCAGAACCGGGACAGGGTCCGGGAATTCACCCCTCCACTTT. This gives the protein CASRTGTGSGNSPLHF.

The rearrangement uses TRBV18 and TRBJ2-1, with a tentative D call TRBD2 (5 bases). CDR1 KGHSH and CDR2 LQKENI come from the germline V gene. CDR3 length: 16 residues. V shed 1 base and J shed 0 bases, with 10 bases lying between them. The CDR3 DNA reads TGTGCCAGCTCACCACGAGGGTCAAGCTCCTACAATGAGCAGTTCTTC. This encodes CASSPRGSSSYNEQFF.

This clone was counted a few times. The V gene is TRBV15, the J gene TRBJ2-7; 9 bases map to TRBD1. V gave up 1 base and J gave up 4 bases; unmatched junction bases: 5. CDR3 length equals 15 residues. Germline lookup yields CDR1 LNHNV and CDR2 YYDKDF (reference sequence). The CDR3 coding sequence is TGTGCCACCAGCAGAGGAGACAGGGGGAAATACGAGCAGTACTTC. Encoded protein: CATSRGDRGKYEQYF. Looking up the rest from reference TRBV15 and TRBJ2-7 gives the full variable domain: DAMVIQNPRYQVTQFGKPVTLSCSQTLNHNVMYWYQQKSSQAPKLLFHYYDKDFNNEADTPDNFQSRRPNTSFCFLDIRSPGLGDTAMYLCATSRGDRGKYEQYFGPGTRLTVT.

The rearrangement uses TRBV6-5 and TRBJ2-3, with a tentative D call TRBD2 (5 bases). CDR3 length: 14 amino acids. Trimming pared 2 bases from V and 2 bases from J, leaving 8 bases between. Germline CDR1 is MNHEY and CDR2 is SVGAGI. CDR3 DNA sequence: TGTGCCAGCAGTTACGGGAGCTCCACAGATACGCAGTATTTT. Translating it yields CASSYGSSTDTQYF.

The chain is built from TRBV6-1 and TRBJ1-6, with 7 bases that match TRBD1. The CDR3 has 14 residues. V lost 6 bases and J lost 7; bases outside the gene matches: 6. The germline CDR1 and CDR2 sequences are MNHNS and SASEGT. CDR3 region: CASRSDRANSPLHF. The CDR3 DNA is TGTGCCAGCAGATCAGACAGGGCCAATTCACCCCTCCACTTT.

This rearrangement joins TRBV2 to TRBJ2-3; D gene uncertain. Trimming removed 7 bases from V and 6 bases from J, with 8 bases in between. This CDR3 has 11 residues. The germline V gene has CDR1 SNHLY and CDR2 FYNNEI. The CDR3 nucleotides are TGTGCCAGCACCCCATTCGATACGCAGTATTTT. The encoded protein is CASTPFDTQYF.

This clone occurred once. The V gene is TRBV10-3, the J gene TRBJ2-7; 7 nucleotides match TRBD2. CDR3 length: 14 residues. Looked up from germline, CDR1 is ENHRY and CDR2 is SYGVKD. J was trimmed by 2 bases and V by 10 bases; bases with no gene match: 11. The CDR3: CATTGEGGTYEQYF. CDR3 coding DNA: TGTGCCACCACGGGGGAGGGCGGAACCTACGAGCAGTACTTC.

V gene TRBV6-4 combines with J gene TRBJ2-1, with 8 bases that match TRBD2. This CDR3 has 15 residues. V lost 3 bases, J lost 9 bases, and 10 bases stayed unmatched. The germline gives CDR1 MRHNA, CDR2 SNTAGT. The CDR3 reads CASSEQAGARGEQFF. The CDR3 DNA is TGTGCCAGCAGTGAACAAGCGGGGGCCAGGGGTGAGCAGTTCTTC.

The gene calls are TRBV7-8 and TRBJ2-2; D may be TRBD1 (6 bases). V lost 2 bases and J lost 8, with 9 bases in between. Germline lookup yields CDR1 SGHVS and CDR2 FQNEAQ. The CDR3 length is 13 residues. In nucleotides, the CDR3 is TGTGCCAGCAGCTTATTCAGGGGTGGGGAGCTGTTTTTT. Encoded protein: CASSLFRGGELFF.

The chain carries TRBV5-1 and TRBJ1-3; TRBD1 matches 9 bases. CDR3 size: 17 residues. Germline V gene data show CDR1 as SGHRS and CDR2 as YFSETQ. V was pared by 5 bases and J by 0 bases, with 9 bases of the junction left unmatched. The CDR3 DNA reads TGCGCCAGCAGACCCACCCCGGGACAGGGCTCTGGAAACACCATATATTTT. Translated: CASRPTPGQGSGNTIYF.